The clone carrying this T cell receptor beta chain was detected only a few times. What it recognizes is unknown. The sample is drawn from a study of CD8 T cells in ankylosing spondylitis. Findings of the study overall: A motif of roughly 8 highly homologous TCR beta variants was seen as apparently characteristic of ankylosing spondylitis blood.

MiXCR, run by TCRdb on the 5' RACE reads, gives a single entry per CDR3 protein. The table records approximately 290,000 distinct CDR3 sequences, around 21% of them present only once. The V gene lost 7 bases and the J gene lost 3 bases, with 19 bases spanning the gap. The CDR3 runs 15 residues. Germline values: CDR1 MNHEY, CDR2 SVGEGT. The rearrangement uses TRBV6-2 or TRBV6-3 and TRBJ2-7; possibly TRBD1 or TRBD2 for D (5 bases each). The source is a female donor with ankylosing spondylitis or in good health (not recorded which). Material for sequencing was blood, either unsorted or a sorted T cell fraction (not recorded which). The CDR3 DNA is TGTGCCAGCAACCTACCGGGGCGAGGTATCTACGAGCAGTACTTC. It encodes CASNLPGRGIYEQYF.